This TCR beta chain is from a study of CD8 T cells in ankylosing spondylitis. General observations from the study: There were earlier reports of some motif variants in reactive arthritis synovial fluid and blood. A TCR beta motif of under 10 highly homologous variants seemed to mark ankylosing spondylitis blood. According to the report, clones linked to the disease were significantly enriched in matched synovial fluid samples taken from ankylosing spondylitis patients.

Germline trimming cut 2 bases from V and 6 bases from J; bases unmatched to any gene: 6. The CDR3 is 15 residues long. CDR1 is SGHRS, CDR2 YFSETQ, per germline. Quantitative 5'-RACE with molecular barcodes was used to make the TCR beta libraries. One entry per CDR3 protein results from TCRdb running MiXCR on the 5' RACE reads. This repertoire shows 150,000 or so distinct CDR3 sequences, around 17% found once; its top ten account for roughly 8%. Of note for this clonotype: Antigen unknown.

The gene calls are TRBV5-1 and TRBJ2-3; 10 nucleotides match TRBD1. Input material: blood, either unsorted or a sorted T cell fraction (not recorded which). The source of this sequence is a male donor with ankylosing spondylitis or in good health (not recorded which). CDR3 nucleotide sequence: TGCGCCAGCAGCTTCGGGACAGGGGTTCGTGATACGCAGTATTTT. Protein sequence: CASSFGTGVRDTQYF.